This TCR beta chain was observed in a study of tumor-infiltrating lymphocytes in localized non-small cell lung cancer. Study details: Several tumor histologies, both smoking statuses, and some post-neoadjuvant chemotherapy samples were included. Findings of the study overall: Compared with uninvolved lung, tumors showed higher T cell infiltration by TCRbeta sequencing. Different pieces of the same tissue were used for each assay.

Assay: immunoSEQ multiplex PCR; the TCRdb copy retains only in-frame clones and omits some. The profile covers tens of thousands of clones, with just under 70% appearing a single time and 14% to 15% taken by the ten largest. On this clone: Antigen unknown.

This CDR3 is 16 amino acids long. Germline V gene lookup returns CDR1 SGHVS and CDR2 FNYEAQ. The germline V and J ends were trimmed by 5 bases and 1 base, with 15 bases remaining between them. V gene TRBV7-6 combines with J gene TRBJ2-1; D is possibly TRBD2 (6 bases). The material sequenced was lung tumor tissue. This TCR was recovered from a human donor with non-small cell lung cancer. The CDR3 DNA follows: TGTGCCAGCAGCCTCTTCGGGAGCGGTTCCTACAATGAGCAGTTCTTC. This encodes CASSLFGSGSYNEQFF.